This TCR beta chain was documented in a study of identical twins. Only healthy Caucasians were included as donors. TCRdb re-called the 5' RACE reads with MiXCR, one entry per CDR3 protein. The sample has around 200,000 distinct CDR3 sequences, over 8% seen once. Whole-study results and caveats: Fewer insertions characterized abundant cord blood beta clonotypes, whereas memory repertoires showed none. Sequences that were out-of-frame, alpha and twin-shared displayed an excess of low generation probability.

The V gene lost 4 bases and the J gene lost 10 bases, with 11 bases spanning the gap. Germline V gene data show CDR1 as LGHDT and CDR2 as YNNKEL (reference sequence). The CDR3 has 13 amino acids. This clonotype has more than one count but fewer than ten. What it recognizes is unknown. The rearrangement links TRBV3-1 to TRBJ1-6; D unresolved. The receptor comes from a woman between 18 and 29 years old in good health. Material: memory (CD45RO+) T cells sorted from blood. The CDR3 coding sequence is TGTGCCAGCAGCCTCTTTTTGGGGTCACCCCTCCACTTT. Amino acids: CASSLFLGSPLHF.